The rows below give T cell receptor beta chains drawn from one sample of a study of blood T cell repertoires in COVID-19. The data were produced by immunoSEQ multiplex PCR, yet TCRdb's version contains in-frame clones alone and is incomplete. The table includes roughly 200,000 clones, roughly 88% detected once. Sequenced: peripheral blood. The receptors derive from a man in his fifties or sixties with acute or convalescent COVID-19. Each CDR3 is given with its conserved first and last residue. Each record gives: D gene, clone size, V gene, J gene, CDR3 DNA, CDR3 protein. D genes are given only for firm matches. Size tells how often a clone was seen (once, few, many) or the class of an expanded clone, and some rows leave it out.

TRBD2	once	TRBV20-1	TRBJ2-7	TGCTTGGGACTAGCGGGAACCGAGCAGTACTTC	CLGLAGTEQYF
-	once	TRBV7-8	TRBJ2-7	TGTGCCAGCACCCTGAGGGTCAGCTCCTACGAGCAGTACTTC	CASTLRVSSYEQYF
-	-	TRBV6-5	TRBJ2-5	TGTGCCAGCAGTTATAGGGCGGGACGGCAAGAGACCCAGTACTTC	CASSYRAGRQETQYF
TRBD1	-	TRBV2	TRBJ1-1	TGTGCCAGCGACCAAGGACAGGGATATGAAGCTTTCTTT	CASDQGQGYEAFF
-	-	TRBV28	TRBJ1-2	TGTGCCAGCAGTCCTCGAGTATATGGCTACACCTTC	CASSPRVYGYTF
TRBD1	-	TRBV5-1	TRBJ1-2	TGCGCCAGCAGCTTAGGACAGGGAGGTGGCTACACCTTC	CASSLGQGGGYTF
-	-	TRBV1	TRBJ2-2	TGCACCAGCAGCCAAGATGCGGGTTTCGCGAACACCGGGGAGCTGTTTTTT	CTSSQDAGFANTGELFF
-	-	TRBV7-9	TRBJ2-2	TGTGCCAGCAGCTTACCACAGGGAGGGCACACCGGGGAGCTGTTTTTT	CASSLPQGGHTGELFF
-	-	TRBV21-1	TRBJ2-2	TGTGCCAGCAGCACCGGGACAGGGTCGAGTCGGATCACCGGGGAGCTGTTTTTT	CASSTGTGSSRITGELFF
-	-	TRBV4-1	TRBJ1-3	TGCGCCAGCAGCCAAGCTAGAAGTTCTTCTGGAAACACCATATATTTT	CASSQARSSSGNTIYF
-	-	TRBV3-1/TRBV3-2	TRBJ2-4	TGTGCCAGCAGCCAAGTAGTTGGGGGCTTGGGCAAAAACATTCAGTACTTC	CASSQVVGGLGKNIQYF
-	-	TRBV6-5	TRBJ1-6	TGTGCCAGCAGTTACTCCTCCCTACAGAATTCACCCCTCCACTTT	CASSYSSLQNSPLHF
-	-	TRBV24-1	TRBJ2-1	TGTGCCACCAGTGATTTGGGGAGACCTGAGCAGTTCTTC	CATSDLGRPEQFF
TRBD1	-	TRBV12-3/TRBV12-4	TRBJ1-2	TGTGCCAGCAGTAGGACAGGGGATGGCTACACCTTC	CASSRTGDGYTF
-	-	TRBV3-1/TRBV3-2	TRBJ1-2	TGTGCCAGCAGCCAAGGTCACAGAACGGGCTACACCTTC	CASSQGHRTGYTF
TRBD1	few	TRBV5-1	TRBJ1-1	TGCGCCAGCAGCCCGTACCGGGACAGGGACACTGAAGCTTTCTTT	CASSPYRDRDTEAFF
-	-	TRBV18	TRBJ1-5	TGTGCCAGCTCACCGCAACAGGGAATAGACCAGCCCCAGCATTTT	CASSPQQGIDQPQHF
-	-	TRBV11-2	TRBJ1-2	TGTGCCAGCAGCTTAGAGGGCCGGAGCTACACCTTC	CASSLEGRSYTF
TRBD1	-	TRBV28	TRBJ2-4	TGTGCCAGCAGCTCGACAGGGTCGGCCAAAAACATTCAGTACTTC	CASSSTGSAKNIQYF
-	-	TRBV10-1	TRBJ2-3	TGCGCCAGCCTGTCTATTGAAGGACTATCCTCAGATACGCAGTATTTT	CASLSIEGLSSDTQYF
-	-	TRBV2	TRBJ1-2	TGTGCCAGCAGCGAGGCGGGTGGGGGGTATGGCTACACCTTC	CASSEAGGGYGYTF
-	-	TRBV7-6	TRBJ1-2	TGTGCCAGCAGCTTAAAGTGGCGGGGTGGCTATGGCTACACCTTC	CASSLKWRGGYGYTF
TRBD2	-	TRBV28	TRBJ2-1	TGTGCCAGCAGTCCCCTGGGGACTAGGTGGAATGTGGAGCAGTTCTTC	CASSPLGTRWNVEQFF
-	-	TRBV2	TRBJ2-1	TGTGCCAGCAGTTGGCTGGGGCTAGACAATGAGCAGTTCTTC	CASSWLGLDNEQFF
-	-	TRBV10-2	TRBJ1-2	TGCGCCAGCGCTCCCTCAGGGAACTATGGCTACACCTTC	CASAPSGNYGYTF
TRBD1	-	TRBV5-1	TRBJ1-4	TGCGCCAGCAGCCCCGGGACAGGGGGTGAAAAACTGTTTTTT	CASSPGTGGEKLFF
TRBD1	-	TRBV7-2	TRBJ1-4	TGTGCCAGCAGCAGACAGGGGGCAACTAATGAAAAACTGTTTTTT	CASSRQGATNEKLFF
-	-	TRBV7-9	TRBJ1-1	TGTGCCAGCAGATTGAGAGGGAACACTGAAGCTTTCTTT	CASRLRGNTEAFF
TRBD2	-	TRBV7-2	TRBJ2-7	TGTGCCAGCAGCATGGGGATAGCGGGAGGGCTTGAGCAGTACTTC	CASSMGIAGGLEQYF
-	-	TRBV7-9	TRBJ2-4	TGTGCCAGCAGCTCTCTAACTGGGGGGTCCATTCAGTACTTC	CASSSLTGGSIQYF
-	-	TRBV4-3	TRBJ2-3	TGCGCCAGCAGCCAAGAGCCCAGGGGAAGCACAGATACGCAGTATTTT	CASSQEPRGSTDTQYF
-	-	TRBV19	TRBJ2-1	TGTGCCAGTAGTATAAAGCCCACTATATATGAGCAGTTCTTC	CASSIKPTIYEQFF
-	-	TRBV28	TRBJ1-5	TGTGCCAGCAGTTTAGATGGAGGGCAGCCCCAGCATTTT	CASSLDGGQPQHF
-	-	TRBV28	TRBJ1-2	TGTGCCAGCACCCTACAGGGATCGGGTGGCTACACCTTC	CASTLQGSGGYTF
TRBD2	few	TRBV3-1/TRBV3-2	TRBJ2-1	TGTGCCAGCAGCCAAGAACTACCGGGACTAGCGGGAGGTCTGAATGAGCAGTTCTTC	CASSQELPGLAGGLNEQFF
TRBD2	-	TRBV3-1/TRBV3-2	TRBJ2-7	TGTGCCAGCAGCCAAGGGGCTAGCGGCGAGCAGTACTTC	CASSQGASGEQYF
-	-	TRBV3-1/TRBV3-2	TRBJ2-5	TGTGCCAGCAGCCACTGGTCGGGAGCCCGGGAGACCCAGTACTTC	CASSHWSGARETQYF
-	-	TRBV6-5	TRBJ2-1	TGTGCCAGCTCGCGGGCAAACTACAATGAGCAGTTCTTC	CASSRANYNEQFF
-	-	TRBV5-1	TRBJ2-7	TGCGCCAGCAGCTTCCTCCCGGGCGACAGCTCCTACGAGCAGTACTTC	CASSFLPGDSSYEQYF